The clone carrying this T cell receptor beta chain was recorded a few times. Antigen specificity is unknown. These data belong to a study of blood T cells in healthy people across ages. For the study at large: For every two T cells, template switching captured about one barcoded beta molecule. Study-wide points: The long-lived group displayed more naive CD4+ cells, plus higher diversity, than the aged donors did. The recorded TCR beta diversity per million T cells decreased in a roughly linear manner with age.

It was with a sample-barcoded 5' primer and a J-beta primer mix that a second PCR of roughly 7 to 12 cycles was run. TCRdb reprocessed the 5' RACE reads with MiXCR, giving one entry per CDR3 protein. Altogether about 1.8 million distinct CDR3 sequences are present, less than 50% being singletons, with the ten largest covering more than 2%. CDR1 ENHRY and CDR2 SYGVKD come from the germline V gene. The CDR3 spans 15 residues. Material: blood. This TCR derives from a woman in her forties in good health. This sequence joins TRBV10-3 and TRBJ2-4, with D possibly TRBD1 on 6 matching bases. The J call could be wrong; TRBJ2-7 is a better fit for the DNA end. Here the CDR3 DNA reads TGTGCCATCAGTGATATCGAGGCAGGGGTTAACGAGCAGTACTTC. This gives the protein CAISDIEAGVNEQYF.